Below, 15 T cell receptor beta chains from the same sample are listed, as sequenced in a study of early T cells in non-severe SARS-CoV-2 infection. TCRdb reprocessed the 5' RACE reads via MiXCR and lists one record per CDR3 protein. The sample contains 45,000 to 55,000 distinct CDR3 sequences, about 12% of which appear only once. The sample consisted of whole blood. These receptors were obtained from an adult who was a healthcare worker with PCR-confirmed SARS-CoV-2 infection or an uninfected control (not recorded which).

V usage is TRBV7-9 and J usage is TRBJ2-5; 8 positions match TRBD1. Trimming removed 1 base from V and 6 bases from J; junction bases left unmatched: 7. The germline CDR1 and CDR2 sequences are SEHNR and FQNEAQ (reference sequence). CDR3 length: 15 amino acids. CDR3 DNA sequence: TGTGCCAGCAGCTTAGGAGGACAGGGCGGAAAGACCCAGTACTTC. It translates to CASSLGGQGGKTQYF.

J is TRBJ1-2 and V is TRBV29-1; TRBD1 agrees at 10 bases. V lost 6 bases, J lost 4 bases, and 11 bases stayed unmatched. The CDR3 is made up of 15 amino acids. The germline V gene has CDR1 SQVTM and CDR2 ANQGSEA. The CDR3 protein is CSVDGDRGKFYGYTF. As DNA, the CDR3 is TGCAGCGTCGACGGGGACAGGGGAAAATTCTATGGCTACACCTTC.

This CDR3 is CSLGRPGKNEQFF. CDR3 DNA: TGCAGCCTTGGAAGGCCTGGCAAGAATGAGCAGTTCTTC. This rearrangement joins TRBV20-1 to TRBJ2-1; D not certain. Germline V gene data show CDR1 as DFQATT and CDR2 as SNEGSKA (reference sequence). The CDR3 extends over 13 amino acids.

At least ten counts were recorded for this clonotype. The rearrangement joins TRBV5-1 to TRBJ1-4; D remains ambiguous. Looked up from germline, CDR1 is SGHRS and CDR2 is YFSETQ. The CDR3 has 14 amino acids. V was clipped by 4 bases and J by 5 bases, with 12 bases between them. The CDR3 region is CASSPRGDNEKLFF. Written as DNA, the CDR3 is TGCGCCAGCAGCCCTCGCGGAGACAATGAAAAACTGTTTTTT.

The chain has TRBV28 and TRBJ1-1, with unresolved D. V gave up 6 bases and J gave up 4 bases, with 15 bases separating them. Germline loops: CDR1 MDHEN, CDR2 SYDVKM. The CDR3 is made up of 14 amino acids. The CDR3 loop reads CASSNRPASTEAFF. The DNA for the CDR3 is TGTGCCAGCAGCAATCGTCCGGCGAGCACTGAAGCTTTCTTT.

CDR3 DNA sequence: TGCAGCGTGGGTACGGGGCAGGGGATGAGAGAGACCCAGTACTTC. It is translated as CSVGTGQGMRETQYF. The V call is TRBV29-1, the J call TRBJ2-5; possibly TRBD1 for D (6 bases). V lost 6 bases and J lost 4, with 21 bases in between. The CDR3 consists of 15 residues. The V gene's germline CDR1 is SQVTM and CDR2 ANQGSEA.

This clonotype was seen a handful of times. The chain joins TRBV7-3 to TRBJ1-1, with 7 bases lining up with TRBD1. V shed 1 base and J 8 bases; nucleotides not matched to a gene: 4. This CDR3 spans 13 amino acids. Per germline, CDR1 SGHTA and CDR2 FQGTGA. The CDR3 protein is CASSLIPDREAFF. The CDR3, as DNA: TGTGCCAGCAGCTTAATCCCGGACAGGGAAGCTTTCTTT.

This clonotype has more than one count but fewer than ten. The chain is built from TRBV27 and TRBJ2-1, with TRBD1 matching 7 bases. The germline V gene has CDR1 MNHEY and CDR2 SMNVEV (reference sequence). The CDR3 contains 14 residues. J gave up 6 bases and V 5 bases, and 7 bases lay outside the gene matches. The CDR3 sequence: CASSPGTVPNEQFF. For the CDR3, the DNA is TGTGCCAGCAGTCCCGGGACAGTCCCCAATGAGCAGTTCTTC.

V and J are TRBV6-1 and TRBJ1-4; no clear D. Between the trimmed V and J ends, which lost 6 bases and 0 bases, there was a span of 11 bases. CDR3 length: 15 amino acids. Germline lookup yields CDR1 MNHNS and CDR2 SASEGT. CDR3 coding DNA: TGTGCCAGCAGAAAAGGGCCCGCAACTAATGAAAAACTGTTTTTT. Translation gives CASRKGPATNEKLFF.

The CDR3 protein is CASSHPGQGTEQYF. CDR3 sequence (DNA): TGCGCCAGCAGCCATCCGGGACAGGGTACCGAGCAGTACTTC. V usage is TRBV5-1 and J usage is TRBJ2-7, with 9 bases matching TRBD1. The germline gives CDR1 SGHRS, CDR2 YFSETQ. V lost 4 bases, J lost 6 bases, and 8 bases stayed unmatched. The CDR3 totals 14 residues.

This clonotype was seen ten or more times. The gene calls are TRBV9 and TRBJ1-1; D is undetermined. Between the trimmed V and J ends, which lost 3 bases and 4 bases, there was a span of 13 bases. The germline V gene has CDR1 SGDLS and CDR2 YYNGEE. This CDR3 region has 14 residues. DNA of the CDR3: TGTGCCAGCAGCGCGACGGTTGGCGGCACTGAAGCTTTCTTT. This sequence encodes CASSATVGGTEAFF. The variable domain in full, with the rest retrieved from reference TRBV9 and TRBJ1-1, is DSGVTQTPKHLITATGQRVTLRCSPRSGDLSVYWYQQSLDQGLQFLIQYYNGEERAKGNILERFSAQQFPDLHSELNLSSLELGDSALYFCASSATVGGTEAFFGQGTRLTVV.

For this clonotype: A much larger clone is a single base away; this may be a read error. The chain couples TRBV6-6 to TRBJ2-7, with 10 bases aligning to TRBD1. The CDR3 runs to 14 residues. Germline V gene data show CDR1 as MNHNY and CDR2 as SVGAGI (reference sequence). J gave up 3 bases and V 5 bases, and 4 bases lay outside the gene matches. CDR3 in DNA: TGTGCCAGCAGTCCCGGGACAGGGGTCTACGAGCAGTACTTC. Protein product: CASSPGTGVYEQYF.

This chain links TRBV29-1 with TRBJ2-7; D is unclear. This CDR3 contains 11 residues. Between the trimmed V and J ends, which lost 3 bases and 4 bases, there was a span of 7 bases. The germline gives CDR1 SQVTM, CDR2 ANQGSEA. CDR3 amino acids: CSVEKAYEQYF. Here the CDR3 DNA reads TGCAGCGTTGAGAAAGCTTACGAGCAGTACTTC.

In this sample, this clonotype turned up many times. The chain has TRBV5-1 and TRBJ1-2, with 10 positions matching TRBD1. The CDR3 consists of 14 residues. J gave up 2 bases and V 4 bases, and 2 bases lay outside the gene matches. In germline, CDR1 is SGHRS, CDR2 YFSETQ. CDR3 nucleotide sequence: TGCGCCAGCAGCATGACAGGGGGCAACTATGGCTACACCTTC. Protein product: CASSMTGGNYGYTF.

This clonotype was recorded a few times. The chain links TRBV5-1 to TRBJ2-7; D gene uncertain. The CDR3 consists of 13 residues. V was clipped by 7 bases and J by 0 bases, with 11 bases between them. Germline lookup yields CDR1 SGHRS and CDR2 YFSETQ. This chain's CDR3 is CASSEAGSYEQYF. The CDR3, as DNA: TGCGCCAGCTCTGAGGCAGGCTCCTACGAGCAGTACTTC.